This TCR beta chain appears in the sequencing data of a study of blood T cell repertoires in COVID-19. Looking at the study overall: The United States, Italy and Spain provided the acute and convalescent COVID-19 samples.

Authors' analysis steps: Amplified reference gene primers provided the basis for estimating nucleated cell counts. TCRdb's copy holds only in-frame clones and misses some; the assay was immunoSEQ multiplex PCR. The V and J calls and clone size were taken over from that table, and D and trimming were inferred from the DNA. The sample holds fewer than 700,000 clones; approximately 91% are singletons and the top ten take roughly 8%. Losses at the gene ends were 4 bases for V and 2 bases for J; bases not matched to a gene: 6. The CDR3 consists of 15 residues. From germline, CDR1 is SGHNT and CDR2 YYREEE (reference sequence).

This receptor was obtained from a woman aged 45-65 years with COVID-19, enrolled during active disease. The sample was peripheral blood. V is TRBV5-4 and J is TRBJ1-2; 9 bases agree with TRBD1. The CDR3 spells CASSPQGAGNYGYTF. For the CDR3, the DNA is TGTGCCAGCAGCCCACAGGGGGCAGGAAACTATGGCTACACCTTC.